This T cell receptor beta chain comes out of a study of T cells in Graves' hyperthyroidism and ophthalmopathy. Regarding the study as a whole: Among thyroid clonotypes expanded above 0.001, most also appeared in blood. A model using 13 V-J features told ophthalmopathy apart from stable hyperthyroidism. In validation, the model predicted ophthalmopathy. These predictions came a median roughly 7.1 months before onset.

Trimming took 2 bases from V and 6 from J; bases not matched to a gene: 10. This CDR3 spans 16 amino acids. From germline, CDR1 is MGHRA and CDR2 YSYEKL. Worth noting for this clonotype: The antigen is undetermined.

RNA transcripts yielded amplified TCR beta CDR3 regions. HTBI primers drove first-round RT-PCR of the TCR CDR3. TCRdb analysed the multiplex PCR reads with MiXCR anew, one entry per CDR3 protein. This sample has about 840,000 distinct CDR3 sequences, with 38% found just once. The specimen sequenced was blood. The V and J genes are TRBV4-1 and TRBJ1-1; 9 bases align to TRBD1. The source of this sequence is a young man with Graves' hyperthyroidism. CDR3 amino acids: CASSQSWTGQGAEAFF. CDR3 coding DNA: TGCGCCAGCAGCCAATCCTGGACGGGACAGGGAGCTGAAGCTTTCTTT.